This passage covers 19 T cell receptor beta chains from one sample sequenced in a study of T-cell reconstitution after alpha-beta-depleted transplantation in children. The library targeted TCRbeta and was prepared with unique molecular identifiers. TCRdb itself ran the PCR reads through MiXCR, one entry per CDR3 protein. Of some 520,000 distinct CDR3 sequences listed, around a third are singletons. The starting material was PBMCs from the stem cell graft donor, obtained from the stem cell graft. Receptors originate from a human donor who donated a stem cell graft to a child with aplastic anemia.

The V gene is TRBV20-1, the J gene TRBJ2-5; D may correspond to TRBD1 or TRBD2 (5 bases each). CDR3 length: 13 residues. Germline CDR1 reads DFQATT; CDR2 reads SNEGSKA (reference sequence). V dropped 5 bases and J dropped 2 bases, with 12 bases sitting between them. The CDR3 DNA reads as TGCAGTGCTCCTTTCGAGGGGCAAGAGACCCAGTACTTC. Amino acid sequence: CSAPFEGQETQYF.

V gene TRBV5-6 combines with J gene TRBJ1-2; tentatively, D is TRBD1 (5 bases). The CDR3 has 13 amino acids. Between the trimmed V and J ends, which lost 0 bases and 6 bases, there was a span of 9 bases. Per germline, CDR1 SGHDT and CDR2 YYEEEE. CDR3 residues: CASSLGRVNGYTF. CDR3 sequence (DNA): TGTGCCAGCAGCTTGGGCAGGGTCAATGGCTACACCTTC.

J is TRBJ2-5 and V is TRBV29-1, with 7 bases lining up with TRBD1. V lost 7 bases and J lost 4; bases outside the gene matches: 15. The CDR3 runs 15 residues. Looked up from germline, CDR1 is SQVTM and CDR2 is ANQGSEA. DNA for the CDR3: TGCAGCGCTTACCCCGAACGACAGGGACGAGAGACCCAGTACTTC. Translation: CSAYPERQGRETQYF. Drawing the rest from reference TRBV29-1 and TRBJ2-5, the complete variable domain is SAVISQKPSRDICQRGTSLTIQCQVDSQVTMMFWYRQQPGQSLTLIATANQGSEATYESGFVIDKFPISRPNLTFSTLTVSNMSPEDSSIYLCSAYPERQGRETQYFGPGTRLLVL.

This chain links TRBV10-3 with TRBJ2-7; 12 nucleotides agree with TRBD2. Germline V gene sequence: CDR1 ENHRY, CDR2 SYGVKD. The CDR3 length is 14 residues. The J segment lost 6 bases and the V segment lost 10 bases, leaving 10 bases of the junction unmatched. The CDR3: CATQGELAGGEQYV. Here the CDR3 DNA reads TGTGCCACCCAGGGGGAACTAGCGGGAGGCGAGCAGTACGTC.

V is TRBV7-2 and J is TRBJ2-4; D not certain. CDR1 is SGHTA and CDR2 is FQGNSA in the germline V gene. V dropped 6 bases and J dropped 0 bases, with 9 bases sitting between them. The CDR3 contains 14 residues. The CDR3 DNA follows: TGTGCCAGCAGTTCTACTCTAGCCAAAAACATTCAGTACTTC. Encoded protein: CASSSTLAKNIQYF.

CDR3 sequence (DNA): TGTGCCAGCAGCCGAGGGACAGGGGATGTAAATGAGCAGTTCTTC. It codes for CASSRGTGDVNEQFF. The chain is built from TRBV11-2 and TRBJ2-1, with TRBD1 identical over 10 bases. Germline lookup yields CDR1 SGHAT and CDR2 FQNNGV. The CDR3 extends over 15 amino acids. Losses at the gene ends were 5 bases for V and 7 bases for J; bases not matched to a gene: 8. Filled out from reference TRBV11-2 and TRBJ2-1, the complete variable domain reads EAGVAQSPRYKIIEKRQSVAFWCNPISGHATLYWYQQILGQGPKLLIQFQNNGVVDDSQLPKDRFSAERLKGVDSTLKIQPAKLEDSAVYLCASSRGTGDVNEQFFGPGTRLTVL.

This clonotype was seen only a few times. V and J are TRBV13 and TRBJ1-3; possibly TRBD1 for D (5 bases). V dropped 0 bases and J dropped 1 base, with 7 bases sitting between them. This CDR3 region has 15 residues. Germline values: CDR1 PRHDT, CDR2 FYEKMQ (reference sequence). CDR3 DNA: TGTGCCAGCAGCTTAGGCCCAGGGTCTGGAAACACCATATATTTT. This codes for CASSLGPGSGNTIYF.

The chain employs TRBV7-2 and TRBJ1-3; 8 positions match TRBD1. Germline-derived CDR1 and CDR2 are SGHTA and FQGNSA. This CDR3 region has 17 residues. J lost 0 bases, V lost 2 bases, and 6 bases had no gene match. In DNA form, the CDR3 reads TGTGCCAGCAGCTTATCCGGGACAGGCGACTCTGGAAACACCATATATTTT. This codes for CASSLSGTGDSGNTIYF.

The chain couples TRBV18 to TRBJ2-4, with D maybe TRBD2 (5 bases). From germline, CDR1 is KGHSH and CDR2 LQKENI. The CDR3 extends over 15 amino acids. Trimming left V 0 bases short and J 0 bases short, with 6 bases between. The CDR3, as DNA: TGTGCCAGCTCACCACCGGGAGTAGCCAAAAACATTCAGTACTTC. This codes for CASSPPGVAKNIQYF.

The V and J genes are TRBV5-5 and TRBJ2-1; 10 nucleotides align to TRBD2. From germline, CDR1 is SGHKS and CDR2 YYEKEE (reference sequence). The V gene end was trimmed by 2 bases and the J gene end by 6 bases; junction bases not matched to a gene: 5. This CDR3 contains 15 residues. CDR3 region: CASSLAGGPINEQFF. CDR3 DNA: TGTGCCAGCAGCTTAGCGGGAGGGCCAATCAATGAGCAGTTCTTC. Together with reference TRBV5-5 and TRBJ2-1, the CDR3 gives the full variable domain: DAGVTQSPTHLIKTRGQQVTLRCSPISGHKSVSWYQQVLGQGPQFIFQYYEKEERGRGNFPDRFSARQFPNYSSELNVNALLLGDSALYLCASSLAGGPINEQFFGPGTRLTVL.

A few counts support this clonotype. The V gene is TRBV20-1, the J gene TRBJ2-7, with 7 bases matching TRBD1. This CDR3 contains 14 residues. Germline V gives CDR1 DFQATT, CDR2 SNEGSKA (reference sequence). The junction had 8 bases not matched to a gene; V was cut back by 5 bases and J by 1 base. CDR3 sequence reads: CSALTGTVSYEQYF. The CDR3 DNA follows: TGCAGTGCTTTAACCGGGACAGTGTCCTACGAGCAGTACTTC.

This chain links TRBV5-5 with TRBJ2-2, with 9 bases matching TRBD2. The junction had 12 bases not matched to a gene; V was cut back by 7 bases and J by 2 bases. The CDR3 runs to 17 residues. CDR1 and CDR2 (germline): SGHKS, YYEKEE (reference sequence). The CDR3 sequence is CASLDLAGIGNTGELFF. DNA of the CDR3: TGTGCCAGCCTCGATCTAGCGGGAATTGGTAACACCGGGGAGCTGTTTTTT.

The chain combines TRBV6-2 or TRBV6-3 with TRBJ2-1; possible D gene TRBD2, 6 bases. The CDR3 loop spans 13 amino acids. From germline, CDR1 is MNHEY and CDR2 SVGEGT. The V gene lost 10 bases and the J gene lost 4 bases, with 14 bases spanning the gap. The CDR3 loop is CATTYSGYNEQFF. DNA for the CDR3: TGTGCCACCACCTATAGCGGTTACAATGAGCAGTTCTTC.

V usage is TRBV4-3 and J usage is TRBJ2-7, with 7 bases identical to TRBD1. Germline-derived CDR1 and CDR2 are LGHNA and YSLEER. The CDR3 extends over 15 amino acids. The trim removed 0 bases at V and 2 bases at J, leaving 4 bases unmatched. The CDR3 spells CASSQDWDSAYEQYF. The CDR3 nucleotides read TGCGCCAGCAGCCAAGATTGGGACAGCGCCTACGAGCAGTACTTC.

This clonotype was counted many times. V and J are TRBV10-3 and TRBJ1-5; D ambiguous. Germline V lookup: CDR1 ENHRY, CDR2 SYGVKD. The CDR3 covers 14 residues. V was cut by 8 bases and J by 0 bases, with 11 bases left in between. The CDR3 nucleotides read TGTGCCATCGGAGCAGGAGATAGCAATCAGCCCCAGCATTTT. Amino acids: CAIGAGDSNQPQHF.

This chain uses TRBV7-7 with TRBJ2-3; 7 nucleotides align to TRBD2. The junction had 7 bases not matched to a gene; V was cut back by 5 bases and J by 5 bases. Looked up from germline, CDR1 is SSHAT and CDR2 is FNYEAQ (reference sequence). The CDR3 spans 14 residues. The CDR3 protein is CASSPEREGDTQYF. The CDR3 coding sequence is TGTGCCAGCAGCCCCGAGCGGGAAGGAGATACGCAGTATTTT.

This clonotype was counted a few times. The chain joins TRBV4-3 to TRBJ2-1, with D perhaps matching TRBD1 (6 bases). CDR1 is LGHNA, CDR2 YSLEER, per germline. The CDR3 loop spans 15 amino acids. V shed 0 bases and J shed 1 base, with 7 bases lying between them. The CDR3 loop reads CASSQEGASYNEQFF. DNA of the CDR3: TGCGCCAGCAGCCAAGAGGGGGCATCCTACAATGAGCAGTTCTTC.

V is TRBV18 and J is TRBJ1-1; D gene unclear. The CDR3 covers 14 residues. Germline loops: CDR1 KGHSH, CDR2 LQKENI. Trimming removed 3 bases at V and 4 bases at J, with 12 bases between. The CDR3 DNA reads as TGTGCCAGCTCACCTGAGAATACCCGCACTGAAGCTTTCTTT. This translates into CASSPENTRTEAFF.

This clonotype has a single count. The CDR3 sequence is CASSPNSHNEKLFF. CDR3 DNA: TGTGCCAGCTCACCGAATTCCCATAATGAAAAACTGTTTTTT. The genes are TRBV18 and TRBJ1-4; the D is unclear. The CDR3 has 14 amino acids. V lost 3 bases to trimming and J lost 4 bases, with 9 bases between them. Germline assignment: CDR1 KGHSH and CDR2 LQKENI.